Listed below are T cell receptor beta chains from one sample, sequenced in a study of vaccination and CD4 T cells after COVID-19. TCRdb itself ran the PCR reads through MiXCR, one entry per CDR3 protein. The sample yields more than 9,500 distinct CDR3 sequences, 50% seen once. These receptors' antigens are unknown. The sample comprised CD4+ T cells from blood, cultured in vitro. These receptors were taken from a human donor who had recovered from COVID-19. CDR3s include the opening cysteine and the closing phenylalanine or tryptophan. The D gene is left open where the match is weak. Clone size is stated in some rows and not others, as once, few, many or a class when expanded.

size | length | D | J | V | CDR3 | DNA
NA | 10 | NA | TRBJ2-7 | TRBV20-1 | CSAERRGQYF | TGCAGTGCGGAACGACGGGGGCAGTACTTC
once | 15 | TRBD1 | TRBJ1-3 | TRBV11-2 | CASSLAGTGGNTIYF | TGTGCCAGCAGCTTAGCCGGGACAGGAGGAAACACCATATATTTT
NA | 15 | NA | TRBJ2-3 | TRBV2 | CASKLSPPSTDTQYF | TGTGCCAGCAAGCTTTCCCCTCCTAGCACAGATACGCAGTATTTT
NA | 13 | NA | TRBJ2-3 | TRBV6-4 | CASSEQRTDTQYF | TGTGCCAGCAGTGAACAGCGGACAGATACGCAGTATTTT
NA | 11 | TRBD2 | TRBJ2-7 | TRBV19 | CARSSGREQYF | TGTGCCAGGTCTAGCGGGAGGGAGCAGTACTTC
few | 15 | NA | TRBJ1-5 | TRBV7-8 | CASSLAGQVSQPQHF | TGTGCCAGCAGCTTAGCGGGGCAGGTGAGTCAGCCCCAGCATTTT
NA | 11 | NA | TRBJ2-1 | TRBV12-3/TRBV12-4 | CASSLGAGQFF | TGTGCCAGCAGTTTGGGGGCGGGGCAGTTCTTC
few | 13 | NA | TRBJ1-2 | TRBV7-9 | CASSLGGGNGYTF | TGTGCCAGCAGCTTAGGAGGGGGTAATGGCTACACCTTC
NA | 12 | NA | TRBJ1-1 | TRBV28 | CATTLMNTEAFF | TGTGCCACCACACTAATGAACACTGAAGCTTTCTTT
few | 17 | NA | TRBJ2-3 | TRBV7-2 | CASSLAPRLGGTDTQYF | TGTGCCAGCAGCTTAGCCCCTCGACTGGGCGGGACAGATACGCAGTATTTT
NA | 13 | NA | TRBJ1-2 | TRBV18 | CASSEDRNYGYTF | TGTGCCAGCTCAGAGGACAGAAACTATGGCTACACCTTC
NA | 14 | TRBD1 | TRBJ1-1 | TRBV18 | CASSPQGANTEAFF | TGTGCCAGCTCACCACAGGGGGCAAACACTGAAGCTTTCTTT
NA | 14 | TRBD2 | TRBJ2-7 | TRBV28 | CARPGLAIPYEQYF | TGTGCCAGACCGGGACTAGCGATTCCCTACGAGCAGTACTTC
NA | 14 | TRBD1 | TRBJ1-5 | TRBV6-1 | CASSTDRVNQPQHF | TGTGCCAGCAGTACCGACAGGGTCAATCAGCCCCAGCATTTT
NA | 15 | TRBD1 | TRBJ2-3 | TRBV5-1 | CASSPWDRSTDTQYF | TGCGCCAGCAGCCCATGGGACAGGAGCACAGATACGCAGTATTTT
NA | 14 | TRBD2 | TRBJ2-2 | TRBV20-1 | CSAFASGGTGELFF | TGCAGTGCTTTTGCTAGCGGCGGCACCGGGGAGCTGTTTTTT
large | 15 | TRBD1 | TRBJ2-7 | TRBV6-1 | CASSIQGSAYYEQYF | TGTGCCAGCAGTATACAGGGGTCTGCCTACTACGAGCAGTACTTC
NA | 15 | NA | TRBJ2-5 | TRBV18 | CASSPLLAGAETQYF | TGTGCCAGCTCACCACTACTAGCCGGGGCTGAGACCCAGTACTTC
few | 14 | NA | TRBJ1-4 | TRBV15 | CATSREPTNEKLFF | TGTGCCACCAGCAGAGAACCAACTAATGAAAAACTGTTTTTT
NA | 15 | NA | TRBJ1-5 | TRBV20-1 | CSARDQGGGHQPQHF | TGCAGTGCTAGAGATCAGGGTGGCGGTCATCAGCCCCAGCATTTT
few | 12 | NA | TRBJ1-1 | TRBV20-1 | CSGREGNTEAFF | TGCAGTGGCCGGGAGGGGAACACTGAAGCTTTCTTT
NA | 22 | TRBD2 | TRBJ2-2 | TRBV20-1 | CSARERPGGRTSGRANTGELFF | TGCAGTGCTAGAGAGAGACCGGGGGGGAGGACTAGCGGGAGAGCGAACACCGGGGAGCTGTTTTTT
NA | 16 | NA | TRBJ2-7 | TRBV7-8 | CASSFRGFGGAYEQYF | TGTGCCAGCAGCTTCAGGGGCTTTGGGGGTGCCTACGAGCAGTACTTC
NA | 16 | TRBD2 | TRBJ2-1 | TRBV15 | CASEVVSSGRDCEQFF | TGTGCCAGCGAGGTTGTCAGTAGCGGGAGGGACTGTGAGCAGTTCTTC
NA | 17 | NA | TRBJ1-4 | TRBV7-9 | CASSLAVGRASGEKLFF | TGTGCCAGCAGCTTAGCAGTGGGTAGAGCCTCTGGAGAAAAACTGTTTTTT
NA | 14 | NA | TRBJ2-7 | TRBV6-2/TRBV6-3 | CASKQSGQVDEQYF | TGTGCCAGCAAGCAGTCCGGCCAAGTGGACGAGCAGTACTTC
NA | 17 | NA | TRBJ2-6 | TRBV7-2 | CASSLGRLISGANVLTF | TGTGCCAGCAGCTTAGGTCGTCTGATCTCTGGGGCCAACGTCCTGACTTTC
NA | 13 | TRBD2 | TRBJ2-3 | TRBV20-1 | CSARLAGTDTQYF | TGCAGTGCTAGACTAGCGGGCACAGATACGCAGTATTTT
NA | 13 | NA | TRBJ2-7 | TRBV6-1 | CASSEQQLGEQYF | TGTGCCAGCAGTGAACAACAACTCGGGGAGCAGTACTTC
NA | 17 | NA | TRBJ2-1 | TRBV15 | CATSRDRAGSSYNEQFF | TGTGCCACCAGCAGAGATAGGGCTGGGAGCTCCTACAATGAGCAGTTCTTC
NA | 15 | TRBD1 | TRBJ2-3 | TRBV6-2/TRBV6-3 | CASSPGTGHTDTQYF | TGTGCCAGCAGCCCCGGGACAGGGCACACAGATACGCAGTATTTT
once | 14 | TRBD2 | TRBJ2-1 | TRBV20-1 | CSAGRGGRDNEQFF | TGCAGTGCTGGACGAGGCGGGAGGGACAATGAGCAGTTCTTC
NA | 14 | TRBD1 | TRBJ2-6 | TRBV20-1 | CSAREGAGANVLTF | TGCAGTGCCCGTGAGGGGGCCGGGGCCAACGTCCTGACTTTC
NA | 14 | NA | TRBJ2-5 | TRBV19 | CASSSQRGFETQYF | TGTGCCAGTAGTAGTCAGAGGGGGTTCGAGACCCAGTACTTC